Detailed here is one T cell receptor (beta chain). This sample is part of a study of OX40 agonist ivuxolimab in advanced cancers. The CDR3 is made up of 17 amino acids. With V trimmed by 3 bases and J by 3 bases, 5 bases remained unmatched. Germline-derived CDR1 and CDR2 are SEHNR and FQNEAQ (reference sequence). This table comes from immunoSEQ multiplex PCR, and its TCRdb copy is limited to in-frame clones, with some not included. The repertoire includes 40,000 to 45,000 clones, roughly nine tenths of them detected once, and less than 30% sits in the top ten. This clonotype was obtained from an adult with an advanced solid tumor such as melanoma, head and neck, liver or kidney cancer. Sequenced here: CD4+ or CD8+ T cells sorted from blood, sampled in a trial of the OX40 agonist ivuxolimab. The J gene is TRBJ2-2, the V gene TRBV7-9; the match to TRBD2 covers 12 bases. CDR3: CASSFLLAGGDTGELFF. CDR3 DNA sequence: TGTGCCAGCAGCTTTCTTCTAGCGGGAGGGGACACCGGGGAGCTGTTTTTT.